A selection of T cell receptor beta chains follows, all from one sample in a study of T cell repertoires in cytomegalovirus infection. One entry per CDR3 protein, called by TCRdb with MiXCR from the reads. The sample includes around 440,000 distinct CDR3 sequences, approximately 11% of them seen just once. The sample taken for sequencing was PBMCs. The receptors were sampled from a human donor in good health (CMV status not recorded). Some clones in this sample may be carry-over from other donors' samples. CDR3s include the opening cysteine and the closing phenylalanine or tryptophan. The order of the fields is CDR3 protein, CDR3 length, J gene, V gene.

CSARPGELFF	10	TRBJ2-2	TRBV20-1
CASSLARGQDGYTF	14	TRBJ1-2	TRBV5-1
CASSQNPYEQYF	12	TRBJ2-7	TRBV12-3/TRBV12-4
CASSPGNSKDTQYF	14	TRBJ2-3	TRBV11-2
CASSLQALRNTEAFF	15	TRBJ1-1	TRBV27
CSATPGGTDTQYF	13	TRBJ2-3	TRBV20-1
CASSYGAEGKQPQHF	15	TRBJ1-5	TRBV6-6
CAISEGQEGDTGELFF	16	TRBJ2-2	TRBV10-3
CASTLLARDPGANVLTF	17	TRBJ2-6	TRBV5-6
CASSQEGSTGYNQPQHF	17	TRBJ1-5	TRBV4-2
CAIKSGAGEDIQYF	14	TRBJ2-4	TRBV10-3
CASSSREGLSYTF	13	TRBJ1-2	TRBV6-5
CATGAMNEQYF	11	TRBJ2-7	TRBV5-4
CASSLIQNEDLTGELFF	17	TRBJ2-2	TRBV7-8
CASSQVGPTGARANSPLHF	19	TRBJ1-6	TRBV11-2
CSARSAALGIQYF	13	TRBJ2-4	TRBV20-1
CASSLSTSAYNEQFF	15	TRBJ2-1	TRBV7-3
CASSPTGGAGEKLFF	15	TRBJ1-4	TRBV7-9
CASSLAGGPLHNEQFF	16	TRBJ2-1	TRBV11-3
CASSTDRGNYNSPLHF	16	TRBJ1-6	TRBV19
CASSLPSFRDSSYSNQPQHF	20	TRBJ1-5	TRBV7-2
CSARVAGSPLHF	12	TRBJ1-6	TRBV20-1
CSVGGRTGEINYGYTF	16	TRBJ1-2	TRBV29-1
CASSPSLREGYTEAFF	16	TRBJ1-1	TRBV18
CASSLAHRSLSWPGNTIYF	19	TRBJ1-3	TRBV7-6
CASGGHLSGGYTF	13	TRBJ1-2	TRBV12-5